This T cell receptor (beta chain) was captured in a study of chemoradiotherapy in HPV16-positive cancers. General study points: During treatment, candidate HPV-specific clones and E7-related motifs expanded in tumor. HPV-responsive T-cell expansion during chemoradiotherapy was linked to improved recurrence-free survival in HPV16-positive patients.

Germline CDR1 reads ENHRY; CDR2 reads SYGVKD. Trimming cost V 0 bases and J 5 bases, with 4 bases left between them. The length of the CDR3 is 13 residues. This clone appeared a few times. Its antigen remains unidentified. Samples were taken several times over chemoradiotherapy. The assay was immunoSEQ multiplex PCR, and TCRdb's table has in-frame clones only and misses some. The table includes some 11,000 clones, around 70% detected once. This chain uses TRBV10-3 with TRBJ2-2; D is unclear. The TCR comes from a human donor with HPV-associated anogenital cancer. This specimen was taken from a patient who underwent chemoradiotherapy. For the CDR3, the DNA is TGTGCCATCAGTGAGTCGTTTACCGGGGAGCTGTTTTTT. Amino acids: CAISESFTGELFF.